This paragraph covers one T cell receptor (beta chain) sequence. This clone's antigen is unknown. No much larger clone exists at a distance of one base, and base qualities are not known. This entry belongs to a study of blood T cell repertoires in COVID-19 (dated by TCRdb to 2020 to 2021). Regarding the complete study: Collaborator samples came from the United States, Italy and Spain and covered acute and convalescent phases of COVID-19. Subjects who had been exposed to COVID-19, were actively infected with it, or had recovered from it provided the deeply sampled blood TCRbeta repertoires that made up the dataset. The material from the prospective study consisted of cDNA or gDNA derived from T cells, B-cell-depleted T cells, or PBMCs. HLA class I and class II types, where available, came from metadata supplied by the sample provider rather than from assay-based typing. Samples were obtained from the ongoing ImmuneRACE study (first 160 participants) and from 1,254 subjects provided by 6 global collaborators. The repertoires were released in a freely available public database intended as a resource for research on the immune response to SARS-CoV-2. Sample metadata almost always included a de-identified subject ID, COVID-19 status, age in years and sex.

The collaborating institutions used their own protocols to collect whole blood in K2EDTA tubes. Collaborator samples were shipped for TCRbeta analysis as frozen whole blood, isolated PBMCs, or DNA extracted from either sample type. TCRbeta CDR3 regions were amplified from genomic DNA using the immunoSEQ Assay, a bias-controlled multiplex PCR. Processing in the source paper ran as follows. The number of nucleated cells in each sample was estimated by amplification of reference gene primers within the assay. Sequence reads were collapsed and filtered to measure the absolute abundance of every unique TCRbeta CDR3 rearrangement. For each sample, productive Simpson clonality was calculated as the square root of Simpson's diversity index over productive rearrangements. TCRdb retrieved this table from immuneACCESS and kept in-frame rearrangements only. Not all clones are present; in checked studies, unresolved V genes account for under half, and no reason is known for the remainder. V and J calls and clone size are as listed in that table; D and trimming were resolved from the DNA. The sample table holds 94,000 or so clones, of which just over 85% were seen once. The ten largest clones take up roughly 8.7% of the sample.

Beyond this particular receptor, the publication reports: The quantity of clinical and demographic metadata differed by source and by participant and was supplied without curation.

Including cysteine and phenylalanine, the CDR3 has 15 amino acids. CDR3 DNA is the only sequence kept; it has 45 bases, read in frame from the first base. CDR1 and CDR2, per the germline V gene, are MDHEN and SYDVKM. Unmatched junction bases come to 8, with V trimmed by 6 bases and J by 5 bases. The sequence is built from TRBV28 and TRBJ1-5, with 9 central nucleotides matching TRBD1. The TCR sequence derives from a woman between 65 and 79 years old with acute or convalescent COVID-19. The sample comprised peripheral blood. The sequence in DNA is TGTGCCAGCAGCACCGGGACAGGGAATGATCAGCCCCAGCATTTT. Translated, it reads CASSTGTGNDQPQHF.